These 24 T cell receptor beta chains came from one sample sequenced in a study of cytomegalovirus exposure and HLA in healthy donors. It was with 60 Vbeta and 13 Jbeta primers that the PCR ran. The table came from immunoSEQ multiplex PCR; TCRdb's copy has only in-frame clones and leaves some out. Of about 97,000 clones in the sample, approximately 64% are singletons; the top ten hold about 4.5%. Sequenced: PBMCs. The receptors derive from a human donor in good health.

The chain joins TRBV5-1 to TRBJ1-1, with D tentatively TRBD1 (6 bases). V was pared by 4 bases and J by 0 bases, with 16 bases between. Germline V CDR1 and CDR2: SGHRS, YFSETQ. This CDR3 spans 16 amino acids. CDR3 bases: TGCGCCAGCAGCCCCTCCCTGACAGGACTGAACACTGAAGCTTTCTTT. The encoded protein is CASSPSLTGLNTEAFF.

The CDR3 sequence: CASSRGQEYNEQFF. In DNA form, the CDR3 reads TGCGCCAGCAGCCGGGGACAGGAATACAATGAGCAGTTCTTC. The chain has TRBV5-1 and TRBJ2-1, with 8 positions matching TRBD1. This CDR3 region has 14 residues. After removal of 4 bases from V and 4 bases from J, the junction contained 4 bases not matched to a gene. CDR1 is SGHRS, CDR2 YFSETQ, per germline.

CDR3 coding DNA: TGTGCCAGCAGCTCAACAGGGGGCGGTCAGCCCCAGCATTTT. Residues: CASSSTGGGQPQHF. This chain uses TRBV11-2 with TRBJ1-5, with TRBD1 matching 9 bases. V was pared by 4 bases and J by 6 bases, with 4 bases of the junction left unmatched. CDR1 is SGHAT, CDR2 FQNNGV, per germline. The CDR3 is 14 residues long.

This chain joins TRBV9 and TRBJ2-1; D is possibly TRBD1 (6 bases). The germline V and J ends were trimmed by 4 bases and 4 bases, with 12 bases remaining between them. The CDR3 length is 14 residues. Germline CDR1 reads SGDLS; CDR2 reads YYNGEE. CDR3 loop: CASSTGTPYNEQFF. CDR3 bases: TGTGCCAGCAGCACAGGGACGCCTTACAATGAGCAGTTCTTC. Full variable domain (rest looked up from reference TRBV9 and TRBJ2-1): DSGVTQTPKHLITATGQRVTLRCSPRSGDLSVYWYQQSLDQGLQFLIQYYNGEERAKGNILERFSAQQFPDLHSELNLSSLELGDSALYFCASSTGTPYNEQFFGPGTRLTVL.

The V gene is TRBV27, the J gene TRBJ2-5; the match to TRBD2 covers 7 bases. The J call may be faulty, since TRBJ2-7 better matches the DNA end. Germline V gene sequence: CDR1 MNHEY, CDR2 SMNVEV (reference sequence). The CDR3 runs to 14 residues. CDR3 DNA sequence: TGTGCCAGCCAACCTCTAGCGGAGTCCTACGAGCAGTACTTC. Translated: CASQPLAESYEQYF.

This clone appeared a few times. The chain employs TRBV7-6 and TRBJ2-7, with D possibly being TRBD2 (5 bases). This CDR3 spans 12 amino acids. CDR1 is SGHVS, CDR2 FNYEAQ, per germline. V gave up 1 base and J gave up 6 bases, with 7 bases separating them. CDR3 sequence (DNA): TGTGCCAGCAGCTTAGTCAGCGGCGAGCAGTACTTC. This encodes CASSLVSGEQYF. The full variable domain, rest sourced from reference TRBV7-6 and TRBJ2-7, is GAGVSQSPRYKVTKRGQDVALRCDPISGHVSLYWYRQALGQGPEFLTYFNYEAQQDKSGLPNDRFSAERPEGSISTLTIQRTEQRDSAMYRCASSLVSGEQYFGPGTRLTVT.

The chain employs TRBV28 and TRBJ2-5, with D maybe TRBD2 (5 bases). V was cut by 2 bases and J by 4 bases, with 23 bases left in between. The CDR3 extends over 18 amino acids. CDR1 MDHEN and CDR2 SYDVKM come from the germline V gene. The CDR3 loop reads CASSLRRRAIRRAETQYF. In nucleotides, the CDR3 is TGTGCCAGCAGTTTACGGAGAAGGGCCATCCGGCGGGCAGAGACCCAGTACTTC.

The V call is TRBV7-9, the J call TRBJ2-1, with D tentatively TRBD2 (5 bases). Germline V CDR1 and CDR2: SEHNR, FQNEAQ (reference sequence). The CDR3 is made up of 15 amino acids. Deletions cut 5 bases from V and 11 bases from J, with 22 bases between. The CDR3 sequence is CASSVKRRTSHQQFF. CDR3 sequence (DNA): TGTGCCAGCAGCGTTAAAAGGCGGACTTCACACCAGCAGTTCTTC.

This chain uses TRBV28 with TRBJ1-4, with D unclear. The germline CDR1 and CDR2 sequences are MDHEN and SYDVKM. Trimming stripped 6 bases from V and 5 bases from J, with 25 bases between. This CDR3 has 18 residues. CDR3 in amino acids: CASSFDPLRETENEKLFF. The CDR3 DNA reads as TGTGCCAGCAGCTTCGACCCCCTTAGAGAGACGGAGAATGAAAAACTGTTTTTT.

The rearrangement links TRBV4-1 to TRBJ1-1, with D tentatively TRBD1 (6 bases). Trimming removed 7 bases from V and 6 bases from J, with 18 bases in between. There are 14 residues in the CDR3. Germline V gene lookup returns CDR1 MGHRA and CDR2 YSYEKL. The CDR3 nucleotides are TGCGCCAGCAAAGGTTCGGGGGGGCCCGCTGAAGCTTTCTTT. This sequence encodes CASKGSGGPAEAFF.

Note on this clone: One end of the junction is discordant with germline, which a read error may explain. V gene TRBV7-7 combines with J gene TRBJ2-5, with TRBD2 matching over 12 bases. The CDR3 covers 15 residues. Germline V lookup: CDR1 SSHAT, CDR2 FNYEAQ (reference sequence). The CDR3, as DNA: TGTGCTAGCAGCACTAGCGGGGGGTCTCAAGAGACCCAGTACTTC. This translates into CASSTSGGSQETQYF.

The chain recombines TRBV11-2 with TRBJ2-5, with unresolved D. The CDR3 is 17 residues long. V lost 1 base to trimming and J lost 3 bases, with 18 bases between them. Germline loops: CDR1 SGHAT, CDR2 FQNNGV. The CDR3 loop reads CASSLGAARPAEETQYF. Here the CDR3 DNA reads TGTGCCAGCAGCTTAGGTGCGGCTAGACCCGCAGAAGAGACCCAGTACTTC.

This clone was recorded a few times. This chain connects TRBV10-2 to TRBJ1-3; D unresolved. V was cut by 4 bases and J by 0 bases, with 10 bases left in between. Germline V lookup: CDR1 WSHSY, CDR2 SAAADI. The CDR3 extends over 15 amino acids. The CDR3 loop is CASSGGRTSGNTIYF. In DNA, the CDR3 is TGCGCCAGCAGTGGCGGGCGGACCTCTGGAAACACCATATATTTT.

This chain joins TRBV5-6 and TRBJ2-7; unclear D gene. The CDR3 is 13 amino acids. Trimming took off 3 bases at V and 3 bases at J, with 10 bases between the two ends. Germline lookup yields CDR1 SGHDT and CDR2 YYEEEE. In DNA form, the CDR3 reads TGTGCCAGCAGCTCGCGAATAGTCTACGAGCAGTACTTC. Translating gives CASSSRIVYEQYF.

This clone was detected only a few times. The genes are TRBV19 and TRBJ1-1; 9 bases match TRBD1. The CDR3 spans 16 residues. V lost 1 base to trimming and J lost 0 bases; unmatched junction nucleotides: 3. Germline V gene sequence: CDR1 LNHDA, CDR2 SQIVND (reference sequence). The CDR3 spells CASSIGTGGVNTEAFF. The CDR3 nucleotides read TGTGCCAGTAGTATAGGCACAGGGGGCGTGAACACTGAAGCTTTCTTT. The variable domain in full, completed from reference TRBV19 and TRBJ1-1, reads DGGITQSPKYLFRKEGQNVTLSCEQNLNHDAMYWYRQDPGQGLRLIYYSQIVNDFQKGDIAEGYSVSREKKESFPLTVTSAQKNPTAFYLCASSIGTGGVNTEAFFGQGTRLTVV.

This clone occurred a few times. The CDR3 nucleotides read TGCGCCAGCAGCCAAGTTTTGGGGGCCCAATACAATGAGCAGTTCTTC. Protein: CASSQVLGAQYNEQFF. This rearrangement joins TRBV4-1 to TRBJ2-1; tentatively, D is TRBD1 (6 bases). The length of the CDR3 is 16 residues. Germline V gene sequence: CDR1 MGHRA, CDR2 YSYEKL. Trimming removed 1 base at V and 4 bases at J, with 14 bases between.

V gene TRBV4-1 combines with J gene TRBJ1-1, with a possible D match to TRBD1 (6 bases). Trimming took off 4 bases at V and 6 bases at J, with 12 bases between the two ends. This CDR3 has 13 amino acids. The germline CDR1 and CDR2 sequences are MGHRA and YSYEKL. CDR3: CASSPQGWAEAFF. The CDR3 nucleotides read TGCGCCAGCAGCCCACAGGGTTGGGCTGAAGCTTTCTTT.

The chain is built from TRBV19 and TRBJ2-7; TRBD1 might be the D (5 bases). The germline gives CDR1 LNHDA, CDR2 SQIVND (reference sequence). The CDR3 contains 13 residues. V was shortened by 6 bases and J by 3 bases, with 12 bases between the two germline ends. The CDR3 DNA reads TGTGCCAGTAGGGCAGGACATGACTACGAGCAGTACTTC. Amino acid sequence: CASRAGHDYEQYF.

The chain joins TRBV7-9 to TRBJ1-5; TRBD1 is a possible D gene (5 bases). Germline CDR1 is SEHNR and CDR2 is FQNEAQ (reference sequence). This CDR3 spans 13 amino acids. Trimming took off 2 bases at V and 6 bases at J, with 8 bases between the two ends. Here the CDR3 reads CASSLWGVQPQHF. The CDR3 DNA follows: TGTGCCAGCAGCTTATGGGGGGTTCAGCCCCAGCATTTT.

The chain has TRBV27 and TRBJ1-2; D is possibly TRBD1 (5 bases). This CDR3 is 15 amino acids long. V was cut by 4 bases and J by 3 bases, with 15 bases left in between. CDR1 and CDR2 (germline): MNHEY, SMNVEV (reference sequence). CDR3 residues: CASSSSPDKYYGYTF. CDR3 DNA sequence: TGTGCCAGCAGTTCGTCCCCGGACAAGTACTATGGCTACACCTTC.

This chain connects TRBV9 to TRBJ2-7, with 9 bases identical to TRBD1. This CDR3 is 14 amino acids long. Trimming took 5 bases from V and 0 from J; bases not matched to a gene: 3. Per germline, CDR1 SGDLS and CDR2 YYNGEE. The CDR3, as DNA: TGTGCCAGCAGTGGGACAGGGAGCTCCTACGAGCAGTACTTC. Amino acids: CASSGTGSSYEQYF.

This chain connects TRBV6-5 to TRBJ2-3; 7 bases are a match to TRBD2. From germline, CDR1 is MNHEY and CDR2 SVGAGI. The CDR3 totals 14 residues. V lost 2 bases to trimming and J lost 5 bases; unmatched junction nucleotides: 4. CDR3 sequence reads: CASSYAVAGDTQYF. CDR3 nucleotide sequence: TGTGCCAGCAGTTACGCGGTAGCGGGAGATACGCAGTATTTT.

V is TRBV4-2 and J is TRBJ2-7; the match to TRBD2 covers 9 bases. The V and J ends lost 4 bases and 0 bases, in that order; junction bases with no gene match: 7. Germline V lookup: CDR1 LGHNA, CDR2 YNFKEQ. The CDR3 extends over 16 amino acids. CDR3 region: CASSPRASGTSYEQYF. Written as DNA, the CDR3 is TGTGCCAGCAGCCCACGGGCTAGCGGGACCTCCTACGAGCAGTACTTC.

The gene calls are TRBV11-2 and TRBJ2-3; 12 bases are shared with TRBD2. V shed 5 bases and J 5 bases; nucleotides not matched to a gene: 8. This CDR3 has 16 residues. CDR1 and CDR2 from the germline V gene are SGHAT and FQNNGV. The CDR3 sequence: CASSQLMTSGGDTQYF. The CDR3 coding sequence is TGTGCCAGCAGCCAACTTATGACTAGCGGGGGAGATACGCAGTATTTT.